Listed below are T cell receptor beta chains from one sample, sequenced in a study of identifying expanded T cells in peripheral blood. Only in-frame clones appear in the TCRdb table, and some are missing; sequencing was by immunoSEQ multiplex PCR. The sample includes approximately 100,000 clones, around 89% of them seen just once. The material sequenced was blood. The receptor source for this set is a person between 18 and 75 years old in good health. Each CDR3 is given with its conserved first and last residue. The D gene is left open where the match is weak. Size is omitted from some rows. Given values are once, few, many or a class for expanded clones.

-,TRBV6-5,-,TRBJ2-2,TGTGCCAGTGGAATCAGCCCGAACACCGGGGAGCTGTTTTTT,CASGISPNTGELFF
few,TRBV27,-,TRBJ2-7,TGTGCCAGCAGTTTCGGACAGACCTACGAGCAGTACTTC,CASSFGQTYEQYF
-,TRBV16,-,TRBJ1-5,TGTGCCAGCAGCCAGGAGCTGGACAGTCCCAATCAGCCCCAGCATTTT,CASSQELDSPNQPQHF
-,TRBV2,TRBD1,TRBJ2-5,TGTGCCAGCAGTGAAATGGGGACAGGGGGGGGAGAGACCCAGTACTTC,CASSEMGTGGGETQYF
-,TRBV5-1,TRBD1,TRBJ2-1,TGCGCCAGCAGCTTGGGGACTGGGACAGGCGGGGAGCAGTTCTTC,CASSLGTGTGGEQFF
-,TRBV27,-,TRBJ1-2,TGTGCCAGCAGCTCCGGGGGGCAAGCGGGCTACACCTTC,CASSSGGQAGYTF
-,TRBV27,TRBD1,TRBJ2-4,TGTGCCAGCAGGGAACAGGGGGCAGTTTCGGACATTCAGTACTTC,CASREQGAVSDIQYF
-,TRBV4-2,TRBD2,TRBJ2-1,TGTGCCAGCAGCCAAGATGGTAGCGGGGGGAACAATGAGCAGTTCTTC,CASSQDGSGGNNEQFF
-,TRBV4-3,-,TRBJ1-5,TGCGCCAGCAGCCAAGATAGAGCCCAAGCAGGTCAGCCCCAGCATTTT,CASSQDRAQAGQPQHF
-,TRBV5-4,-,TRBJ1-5,TGTGCCAGCAGCCGGTGGGGGGAAGGCAATCAGCCCCAGCATTTT,CASSRWGEGNQPQHF
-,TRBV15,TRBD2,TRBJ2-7,TGTGCCACCAGCAGAGGGGGACTAGTGGTAGAGCAGTACTTC,CATSRGGLVVEQYF
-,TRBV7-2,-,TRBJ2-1,TGTGCCAGCAGCCCCTACTGGGAGCAGTTCTTC,CASSPYWEQFF
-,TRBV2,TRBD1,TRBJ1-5,TGTGCCAGCAGTGAGGGACAGGGACATCAGCCCCAGCATTTT,CASSEGQGHQPQHF
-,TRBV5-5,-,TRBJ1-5,TGTGCCAGCAGCTTGTATAGCAATCAGCCCCAGCATTTT,CASSLYSNQPQHF
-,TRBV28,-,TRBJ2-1,TGTGCCAGCAGTTTATACGGCTACAATGAGCAGTTCTTC,CASSLYGYNEQFF
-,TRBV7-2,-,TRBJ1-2,TGTGCCAGCAGCTTAGTGCAGGAGGCGGGCTATGGCTACACCTTC,CASSLVQEAGYGYTF
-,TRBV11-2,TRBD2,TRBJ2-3,TGTGCCAGCAGCTCGGGACTAGCCCTCGGGGTTGATACGCAGTATTTT,CASSSGLALGVDTQYF
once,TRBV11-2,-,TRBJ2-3,TGTGCCAGCAGCTTGGCGGACGACACAGATACGCAGTATTTT,CASSLADDTDTQYF
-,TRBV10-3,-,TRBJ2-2,TGTGCCATCAGTGGTTATGACAATACGAACACCGGGGAGCTGTTTTTT,CAISGYDNTNTGELFF
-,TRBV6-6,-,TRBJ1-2,TGTGCCAGCAGTCCAAAGGAAGCTAACTATGGCTACACCTTC,CASSPKEANYGYTF
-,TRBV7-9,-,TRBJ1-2,TGTGCCAGCCGACAGGCTAACTATGGCTACACCTTC,CASRQANYGYTF
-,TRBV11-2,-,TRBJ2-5,TGTGCCAGCAGCTTCTGGGGAGCGATCCAAGAGACCCAGTACTTC,CASSFWGAIQETQYF
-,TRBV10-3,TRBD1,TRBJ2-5,TGTGCCATCAGTGGCGACAGGGTTGGAGAGACCCAGTACTTC,CAISGDRVGETQYF
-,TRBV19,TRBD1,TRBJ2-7,TGTGCCAGTAGTATGGTTCAAGGTGGGACAGGTTCCTACGAGCAGTACTTC,CASSMVQGGTGSYEQYF
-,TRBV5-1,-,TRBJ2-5,TGCGCCAGCAGCTTGGTAGTGGGGCAGGGTGTGACCCAGTACTTC,CASSLVVGQGVTQYF
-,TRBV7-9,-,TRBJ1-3,TGTGCCAGCAGATCTAGATCTGGAAACACCATATATTTT,CASRSRSGNTIYF
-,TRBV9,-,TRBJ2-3,TGTGCCAGCAGCGTAGACAAGCGGGTCACAGATACGCAGTATTTT,CASSVDKRVTDTQYF